These 32 T cell receptor beta chains originate from one sample sequenced in a study of PD-L1 blockade in urothelial cancer. Clones were read by immunoSEQ multiplex PCR, and TCRdb kept only the in-frame ones, dropping some. The sample gives about 81,000 clones, around nine tenths of which show up once; 7.5% to 10% is in the top ten. The sample here was PBMCs, taken around atezolizumab (anti-PD-L1) treatment. Receptors originate from a man between 60 and 75 years old with urothelial cancer.

This rearrangement joins TRBV28 to TRBJ1-4, with 10 bases that match TRBD1. V gave up 4 bases and J gave up 5 bases; unmatched junction bases: 4. This CDR3 region has 15 residues. The germline gives CDR1 MDHEN, CDR2 SYDVKM. The CDR3 sequence: CASSSAGQGNEKLFF. CDR3 DNA: TGTGCCAGCAGTTCCGCGGGACAGGGGAATGAAAAACTGTTTTTT.

Comments on this clone: Other DNA sequences in the sample encode the same CDR3. CDR3 DNA sequence: TGTGCCAGCAGCTTCAGGGGGGCAGAGACCCAGTACTTC. Amino acid sequence: CASSFRGAETQYF. The chain links TRBV5-4 to TRBJ2-5, with a possible D match to TRBD1 (7 bases). V was trimmed by 2 bases and J by 4 bases, leaving 9 bases between them. This CDR3 has 13 residues. Germline-derived CDR1 and CDR2 are SGHNT and YYREEE (reference sequence).

This chain uses TRBV10-2 with TRBJ1-5; 8 positions match TRBD1. The ends lost 6 bases at V and 6 bases at J; junction bases unmatched: 7. The germline CDR1 and CDR2 sequences are WSHSY and SAAADI. This CDR3 comprises 14 residues. In nucleotides, the CDR3 is TGCGCCAGCAGGGAACAGGGGGGAAGTCAGCCCCAGCATTTT. Translation: CASREQGGSQPQHF.

This chain connects TRBV18 to TRBJ2-7, with TRBD1 identical over 8 bases. The CDR3 totals 12 residues. The V segment lost 8 bases and the J segment 1 base; nucleotides outside the gene matches: 1. The germline V gene has CDR1 KGHSH and CDR2 LQKENI. The CDR3 DNA reads as TGTGCCAGCCGGACAGGGTCCTACGAGCAGTACTTC. This gives the protein CASRTGSYEQYF.

The CDR3 is CASSTPRGSGQPQHF. Here the CDR3 DNA reads TGTGCCAGTAGTACCCCTCGAGGGTCGGGGCAGCCCCAGCATTTT. The chain employs TRBV19 and TRBJ1-5; D ambiguous. V was clipped by 4 bases and J by 7 bases, with 17 bases between them. This CDR3 is built from 15 residues. Germline assignment: CDR1 LNHDA and CDR2 SQIVND (reference sequence).

J is TRBJ2-1 and V is TRBV2, with 10 nucleotides matching TRBD2. After removal of 8 bases from V and 15 bases from J, the junction contained 10 bases not matched to a gene. Germline V CDR1 and CDR2: SNHLY, FYNNEI. The CDR3 covers 12 residues. The CDR3 nucleotides read TGTGCCAGCGGAGCGGGAGGGCCTATTAGGTTCTTC. Amino acids: CASGAGGPIRFF. The complete variable domain, with remaining parts taken from reference TRBV2 and TRBJ2-1, reads EPEVTQTPSHQVTQMGQEVILRCVPISNHLYFYWYRQILGQKVEFLVSFYNNEISEKSEIFDDQFSVERPDGSNFTLKIRSTKLEDSAMYFCASGAGGPIRFFGPGTRLTVL.

The V call is TRBV7-2, the J call TRBJ2-1, with D tentatively TRBD1 (5 bases). CDR1 SGHTA and CDR2 FQGNSA come from the germline V gene. V was cut by 5 bases and J by 10 bases, with 15 bases left in between. The CDR3 runs to 13 residues. CDR3 protein: CASSQRAHREQFF. For the CDR3, the DNA is TGTGCCAGCAGCCAAAGAGCCCACAGGGAGCAGTTCTTC.

The chain couples TRBV27 to TRBJ1-3, with a possible D match to TRBD1 (5 bases). Trimming stripped 6 bases from V and 0 bases from J, with 12 bases between. Germline V gives CDR1 MNHEY, CDR2 SMNVEV (reference sequence). The CDR3 has 15 residues. CDR3 sequence reads: CASRGRQPSGNTIYF. The DNA of the CDR3 is TGTGCCAGCAGGGGGCGACAGCCCTCTGGAAACACCATATATTTT.

The chain links TRBV5-1 to TRBJ2-7; no definite D call. Trimming removed 3 bases at V and 13 bases at J, with 23 bases between. The germline V gene has CDR1 SGHRS and CDR2 YFSETQ. The CDR3 extends over 14 amino acids. DNA of the CDR3: TGCGCCAGCAGCTCCGGTTTGACAAAAGAACATTTTTACTTC. Its protein is CASSSGLTKEHFYF. Variable domain in full (rest from reference TRBV5-1 and TRBJ2-7): KAGVTQTPRYLIKTRGQQVTLSCSPISGHRSVSWYQQTPGQGLQFLFEYFSETQRNKGNFPGRFSGRQFSNSRSEMNVSTLELGDSALYLCASSSGLTKEHFYFGPGTRLTVT.

The chain is built from TRBV29-1 and TRBJ1-1; TRBD1 aligns across 12 bases. CDR1 is SQVTM and CDR2 is ANQGSEA in the germline V gene. The CDR3 runs to 13 residues. The trim removed 7 bases at V and 8 bases at J, leaving 8 bases unmatched. CDR3: CSAAGQGASEAFF. CDR3 bases: TGCAGCGCCGCGGGACAGGGGGCTTCGGAAGCTTTCTTT.

The rearrangement uses TRBV18 and TRBJ2-1; 14 nucleotides match TRBD2. The germline V gene encodes CDR1 KGHSH and CDR2 LQKENI. CDR3 length equals 15 residues. Germline trimming cut 6 bases from V and 5 bases from J; bases unmatched to any gene: 3. CDR3 sequence (DNA): TGTGCCAGCTCCTGGGGACTAGCGGGGGACAATGAGCAGTTCTTC. Its translation is CASSWGLAGDNEQFF. Together with reference TRBV18 and TRBJ2-1, the CDR3 gives the full variable domain: NAGVMQNPRHLVRRRGQEARLRCSPMKGHSHVYWYRQLPEEGLKFMVYLQKENIIDESGMPKERFSAEFPKEGPSILRIQQVVRGDSAAYFCASSWGLAGDNEQFFGPGTRLTVL.

J is TRBJ1-1 and V is TRBV30; D not certain. Germline assignment: CDR1 GTSNPN and CDR2 SVGIG (reference sequence). V gave up 0 bases and J gave up 4 bases, with 9 bases separating them. The CDR3 spans 13 residues. This CDR3 is CAWSVPGATEAFF. The CDR3 bases are TGTGCCTGGAGTGTACCCGGTGCCACTGAAGCTTTCTTT.

The chain joins TRBV2 to TRBJ2-2; D gene unclear. The CDR3 is 15 residues long. The germline V and J ends were trimmed by 2 bases and 3 bases, with 10 bases remaining between them. Germline loops: CDR1 SNHLY, CDR2 FYNNEI. The CDR3 is CASSEYPPDTGELFF. Written as DNA, the CDR3 is TGTGCCAGCAGTGAATATCCCCCGGACACCGGGGAGCTGTTTTTT.

This chain uses TRBV4-3 with TRBJ2-2; perhaps TRBD2 as D (6 bases). The germline gives CDR1 LGHNA, CDR2 YSLEER. V was shortened by 1 base and J by 6 bases, with 9 bases between the two germline ends. This CDR3 has 14 residues. Written as DNA, the CDR3 is TGCGCCAGCAGCCAAGTTTCGGGGGCCGGGGAGCTGTTTTTT. Amino acid sequence: CASSQVSGAGELFF.

For the CDR3, the DNA is TGTGCCAGCAGCTTAGTCTGGGGCCCAGATCAGCCCCAGCATTTT. Translated: CASSLVWGPDQPQHF. The V and J genes are TRBV7-2 and TRBJ1-5, with D tentatively TRBD1 (5 bases). Germline V gene data show CDR1 as SGHTA and CDR2 as FQGNSA. V dropped 1 base and J dropped 5 bases, with 12 bases sitting between them. The CDR3 runs 15 residues.

The V call is TRBV7-8, the J call TRBJ2-1; 8 bases are a match to TRBD2. V lost 0 bases and J lost 7; bases outside the gene matches: 8. Germline loops: CDR1 SGHVS, CDR2 FQNEAQ. The CDR3 consists of 16 residues. The CDR3 reads CASSLAREGLGNEQFF. In DNA form, the CDR3 reads TGTGCCAGCAGCTTAGCTCGGGAGGGCCTTGGGAATGAGCAGTTCTTC. The entire variable domain, with the rest obtained from reference TRBV7-8 and TRBJ2-1, is as follows: GAGVSQSPRYKVAKRGQDVALRCDPISGHVSLFWYQQALGQGPEFLTYFQNEAQLDKSGLPSDRFFAERPEGSVSTLKIQRTQQEDSAVYLCASSLAREGLGNEQFFGPGTRLTVL.

The chain is built from TRBV5-6 and TRBJ1-4; D not certain. The CDR3 loop spans 15 amino acids. V lost 0 bases and J 4 bases, leaving 10 bases between the germline ends. Germline-derived CDR1 and CDR2 are SGHDT and YYEEEE. The DNA of the CDR3 is TGTGCCAGCAGCTTGGAGCGACCCAGTAATGAAAAACTGTTTTTT. Amino acid sequence: CASSLERPSNEKLFF.

This chain links TRBV10-2 with TRBJ2-2; TRBD2 agrees at 10 bases. The germline V gene has CDR1 WSHSY and CDR2 SAAADI. The CDR3 has 14 residues. V trimming: 6 bases; J trimming: 5 bases; junction bases outside the gene matches: 3. This CDR3 is CASRGSGGTGELFF. Here the CDR3 DNA reads TGCGCCAGCAGGGGTAGCGGGGGGACCGGGGAGCTGTTTTTT.

The CDR3 coding sequence is TGTGCCAGCAGCCGAGGGACAGGAAACTATGGCTACACCTTC. Translated: CASSRGTGNYGYTF. The V call is TRBV7-2, the J call TRBJ1-2; 8 bases match TRBD1. V lost 5 bases and J lost 2; bases outside the gene matches: 4. Looked up from germline, CDR1 is SGHTA and CDR2 is FQGNSA. This CDR3 has 14 amino acids. The whole variable domain, remainder taken from reference TRBV7-2 and TRBJ1-2, is GAGVSQSPSNKVTEKGKDVELRCDPISGHTALYWYRQSLGQGLEFLIYFQGNSAPDKSGLPSDRFSAERTGGSVSTLTIQRTQQEDSAVYLCASSRGTGNYGYTFGSGTRLTVV.

The chain carries TRBV4-2 and TRBJ1-2; a weak D match, TRBD1 (6 bases). CDR3 length equals 16 residues. The germline CDR1 and CDR2 sequences are LGHNA and YNFKEQ. Deletions cut 0 bases from V and 2 bases from J, with 13 bases between. The CDR3 DNA follows: TGTGCCAGCAGCCAAGATTGGGGGCCAGGGAACTATGGCTACACCTTC. It specifies CASSQDWGPGNYGYTF.

The chain joins TRBV7-2 to TRBJ1-4, with D uncertain. Per the germline V gene, CDR1 is SGHTA and CDR2 is FQGNSA. The CDR3 loop spans 13 amino acids. V was trimmed by 5 bases and J by 6 bases, leaving 10 bases between them. The CDR3 nucleotides read TGTGCCAGCAGCCTGAGTGTGGATGAAAAACTGTTTTTT. It specifies CASSLSVDEKLFF.

The chain uses TRBV4-1 and TRBJ2-3, with TRBD2 matching over 8 bases. V gave up 5 bases and J gave up 2 bases; unmatched junction bases: 9. Germline V gene lookup returns CDR1 MGHRA and CDR2 YSYEKL. The CDR3 totals 16 residues. The CDR3 DNA follows: TGCGCCAGCAGCAGCCGTAGCGGGGACTACACAGATACGCAGTATTTT. As protein: CASSSRSGDYTDTQYF.

The rearrangement links TRBV6-6 to TRBJ1-4, with D unclear. CDR1 and CDR2 from the germline V gene are MNHNY and SVGAGI (reference sequence). The V end lost 2 bases, the J end lost 10 bases, and 11 bases lay between the germline ends. The CDR3 has 13 residues. The DNA of the CDR3 is TGTGCCAGCAGTTACACAGTACTTGGAAAACTGTTTTTT. It is translated as CASSYTVLGKLFF.

This chain uses TRBV5-4 with TRBJ2-7, with D perhaps TRBD1 (5 bases). The V gene's germline CDR1 is SGHNT and CDR2 YYREEE (reference sequence). V lost 0 bases, J lost 2 bases, and 12 bases lay in between. CDR3 size: 15 residues. DNA for the CDR3: TGTGCCAGCAGCTTGGGACAGACGAGAGCCTACGAGCAGTACTTC. It yields the protein CASSLGQTRAYEQYF.

The genes are TRBV6-4 and TRBJ1-5; TRBD1 matches at 7 bases. The CDR3 is 14 amino acids. The trim removed 9 bases at V and 1 base at J, leaving 6 bases unmatched. Germline lookup yields CDR1 MRHNA and CDR2 SNTAGT. CDR3 DNA: TGTGCCAGGGACGGGACAGTAAGCAATCAGCCCCAGCATTTT. Translated: CARDGTVSNQPQHF.

The V gene is TRBV6-5, the J gene TRBJ1-3, with TRBD1 matching over 7 bases. Germline V gives CDR1 MNHEY, CDR2 SVGAGI. J gave up 2 bases and V 0 bases, and 1 base lay outside the gene matches. The CDR3 is 15 residues long. CDR3 DNA: TGTGCCAGCAGTTACTCCGGACAGGCTGGAAACACCATATATTTT. Its translation is CASSYSGQAGNTIYF.

This clone was seen just once. The chain recombines TRBV7-6 with TRBJ1-1; possible D gene TRBD1, 5 bases. V dropped 7 bases and J dropped 5 bases, with 17 bases sitting between them. Germline V gene data show CDR1 as SGHVS and CDR2 as FNYEAQ. The CDR3 loop spans 14 amino acids. The CDR3 here is CASTRDTGGTEAFF. The CDR3 DNA reads as TGTGCCAGCACTCGAGACACGGGGGGAACTGAAGCTTTCTTT.

The chain combines TRBV4-2 with TRBJ1-1; 9 bases line up with TRBD1. The CDR3 totals 14 residues. Germline trimming cut 6 bases from V and 5 bases from J; bases unmatched to any gene: 7. The germline V gene has CDR1 LGHNA and CDR2 YNFKEQ. CDR3 nucleotides: TGTGCCAGCAGTCGTACAGGGGGCGGGACTGAAGCTTTCTTT. It yields the protein CASSRTGGGTEAFF.

V and J are TRBV6-9 and TRBJ1-5; 7 positions match TRBD1. Losses at the gene ends were 0 bases for V and 2 bases for J; bases not matched to a gene: 7. Germline CDR1 MNHGY, CDR2 SVAAGI. The length of the CDR3 is 17 residues. For the CDR3, the DNA is TGTGCCAGCAGTTATTCCCCCGGACAGGCATGCAATCAGCCCCAGCATTTT. The encoded protein is CASSYSPGQACNQPQHF.

The chain couples TRBV7-2 to TRBJ1-1; TRBD1 matches at 9 bases. The CDR3 extends over 14 amino acids. The V gene's germline CDR1 is SGHTA and CDR2 FQGNSA. V was clipped by 5 bases and J by 5 bases; unmatched bases: 6. CDR3 protein: CASSAGTGFTEAFF. DNA for the CDR3: TGTGCCAGCAGCGCCGGGACAGGGTTTACTGAAGCTTTCTTT.

This chain uses TRBV7-2 with TRBJ2-5; a weak D match, TRBD2 (7 bases). Trimming removed 1 base at V and 2 bases at J, with 20 bases between. CDR3 size: 18 residues. Germline assignment: CDR1 SGHTA and CDR2 FQGNSA. DNA of the CDR3: TGTGCCAGCAGCTTAGTCCCCGTGGGGGGGCCAGTTCAAGAGACCCAGTACTTC. This encodes CASSLVPVGGPVQETQYF.

The chain combines TRBV28 with TRBJ1-6; D is undetermined. V dropped 6 bases and J dropped 7 bases, with 16 bases sitting between them. CDR3 length equals 15 residues. CDR1 is MDHEN and CDR2 is SYDVKM in the germline V gene. CDR3 DNA sequence: TGTGCCAGCAGCTCACCACCAAACAGCAATTCACCCCTCCACTTT. Translating it yields CASSSPPNSNSPLHF.